This T cell receptor beta chain was profiled in a study of early T cells in non-severe SARS-CoV-2 infection. MiXCR, applied by TCRdb to the 5' RACE reads, yields one record per CDR3 protein. The sample lists 85,000 to 90,000 distinct CDR3 sequences; about an eighth were seen once. CDR1 SNHLY and CDR2 FYNNEI come from the germline V gene. V lost 2 bases to trimming and J lost 9 bases, with 14 bases between them. The CDR3 contains 14 residues. This clonotype has a count of ten or more. V and J are TRBV2 and TRBJ2-1; D perhaps matches TRBD1 (6 bases). The clonotype comes from an adult who was a healthcare worker with PCR-confirmed SARS-CoV-2 infection or an uninfected control (not recorded which). Sequencing was carried out using whole blood. CDR3 bases: TGTGCCAGCAGTGAAACCAGGGGTGGGGGTGAGCAGTTCTTC. The encoded protein is CASSETRGGGEQFF.